A single sample gave rise to the 21 T cell receptor beta chains below, sequenced in a study of blood T cell repertoires in COVID-19. Generated by immunoSEQ multiplex PCR, the TCRdb table keeps only in-frame clones and is missing some. Of 200,000 to 250,000 clones in the sample, about 90% are singletons; the top ten hold less than 0.9%. Sample: PBMCs or T cells enriched from blood (not recorded which). The receptors were gathered from a man aged 50-60 years who had been exposed to COVID-19.

J is TRBJ1-2 and V is TRBV19; D remains ambiguous. CDR1 LNHDA and CDR2 SQIVND come from the germline V gene (reference sequence). The CDR3 covers 13 residues. With 3 bases removed from V and 5 bases from J, the gap between germline ends came to 10 bases. The CDR3 loop reads CASSISQAYGYTF. CDR3 bases: TGTGCCAGTAGTATTTCGCAGGCGTATGGCTACACCTTC.

V and J are TRBV13 and TRBJ2-1; 14 bases agree with TRBD2. Trimming removed 4 bases from V and 9 bases from J; junction bases left unmatched: 11. Germline-derived CDR1 and CDR2 are PRHDT and FYEKMQ (reference sequence). The CDR3 has 17 amino acids. The CDR3: CASSSSGTSGRLGEQFF. CDR3 DNA sequence: TGTGCCAGCAGCTCATCCGGGACTAGCGGGAGATTGGGTGAGCAGTTCTTC.

The chain combines TRBV5-1 with TRBJ2-1, with 8 bases aligning to TRBD2. The CDR3 extends over 16 amino acids. Unmatched junction bases numbered 5, after V lost 0 bases and J lost 3 bases. In germline, CDR1 is SGHRS, CDR2 YFSETQ. This CDR3 reads CASSLGGSGNYNEQFF. The CDR3 nucleotides read TGCGCCAGCAGCTTGGGGGGTAGCGGGAACTACAATGAGCAGTTCTTC.

The chain joins TRBV19 to TRBJ2-5; possible D gene TRBD2, 6 bases. CDR1 is LNHDA, CDR2 SQIVND, per germline (reference sequence). CDR3 length: 14 residues. Trimming took off 1 base at V and 6 bases at J, with 12 bases between the two ends. For the CDR3, the DNA is TGTGCCAGTAGTATAGGGAGGGCAAGACAGACCCAGTACTTC. Translated, it gives CASSIGRARQTQYF. Drawing the rest from reference TRBV19 and TRBJ2-5, the complete variable domain is DGGITQSPKYLFRKEGQNVTLSCEQNLNHDAMYWYRQDPGQGLRLIYYSQIVNDFQKGDIAEGYSVSREKKESFPLTVTSAQKNPTAFYLCASSIGRARQTQYFGPGTRLLVL.

V and J are TRBV9 and TRBJ2-3; 8 bases are shared with TRBD2. Per the germline V gene, CDR1 is SGDLS and CDR2 is YYNGEE. The CDR3 loop spans 14 amino acids. With V trimmed by 6 bases and J by 4 bases, 7 bases remained unmatched. As DNA, the CDR3 is TGTGCCAGCACAGTAGCGGGGAACCCAGATACGCAGTATTTT. This sequence encodes CASTVAGNPDTQYF.

This chain uses TRBV2 with TRBJ2-1; TRBD1 might be the D (5 bases). The CDR3 contains 13 residues. V shed 4 bases and J shed 7 bases, with 11 bases lying between them. The germline CDR1 and CDR2 sequences are SNHLY and FYNNEI. Here the CDR3 reads CASSAETANEQFF. The DNA of the CDR3 is TGTGCCAGCAGTGCCGAGACAGCGAATGAGCAGTTCTTC.

This chain joins TRBV9 and TRBJ2-3; D call uncertain. Germline V gives CDR1 SGDLS, CDR2 YYNGEE. The CDR3 has 13 amino acids. Trimming removed 0 bases at V and 4 bases at J, with 6 bases between. The CDR3 sequence: CASSVGSADTQYF. As DNA, the CDR3 is TGTGCCAGCAGCGTAGGGAGTGCAGATACGCAGTATTTT. The complete variable domain, with remaining parts taken from reference TRBV9 and TRBJ2-3, reads DSGVTQTPKHLITATGQRVTLRCSPRSGDLSVYWYQQSLDQGLQFLIQYYNGEERAKGNILERFSAQQFPDLHSELNLSSLELGDSALYFCASSVGSADTQYFGPGTRLTVL.

This chain uses TRBV28 with TRBJ1-4; 8 nucleotides agree with TRBD1. Looked up from germline, CDR1 is MDHEN and CDR2 is SYDVKM. V lost 3 bases and J lost 5; bases outside the gene matches: 2. The CDR3 spans 14 residues. The CDR3 nucleotides are TGTGCCAGCAGTTTCCGGGACAGGAATGAAAAACTGTTTTTT. Amino acid sequence: CASSFRDRNEKLFF.

The chain uses TRBV3-1 (or the pseudogene TRBV3-2) and TRBJ2-1; D ambiguous. This CDR3 is built from 13 residues. Trimming took off 7 bases at V and 4 bases at J, with 11 bases between the two ends. Germline V gene sequence: CDR1 LGHDT, CDR2 YNNKEL (reference sequence). The CDR3 DNA sequence: TGTGCCAGCACCATGACTTCGTACAATGAGCAGTTCTTC. Its translation is CASTMTSYNEQFF.

The chain joins TRBV29-1 to TRBJ2-1, with a possible D match to TRBD2 (6 bases). V lost 6 bases and J lost 1, with 10 bases in between. This CDR3 contains 13 residues. CDR1 and CDR2 (germline): SQVTM, ANQGSEA. The CDR3 DNA follows: TGCAGCGTGGGAGCGGGTTCCTACAATGAGCAGTTCTTC. Protein: CSVGAGSYNEQFF.

This clone appeared once. This chain connects TRBV10-2 to TRBJ2-7; no clear D. The V and J ends lost 5 bases and 0 bases respectively, with 17 bases between them. Germline V gene lookup returns CDR1 WSHSY and CDR2 SAAADI. The CDR3 has 16 amino acids. CDR3 coding DNA: TGCGCCAGCAGTTATAACCCGCGGAAGAACTCCTACGAGCAGTACGTC. It translates to CASSYNPRKNSYEQYV.

V and J are TRBV28 and TRBJ1-2, with 9 bases fitting TRBD1. Germline V gives CDR1 MDHEN, CDR2 SYDVKM. Germline trimming cut 8 bases from V and 0 bases from J; bases unmatched to any gene: 4. The length of the CDR3 is 14 residues. The CDR3 protein is CASCRQGANYGYTF. Here the CDR3 DNA reads TGTGCCAGCTGCAGACAGGGGGCTAACTATGGCTACACCTTC.

V gene TRBV6-5 combines with J gene TRBJ1-2; 8 bases are shared with TRBD1. V lost 6 bases and J lost 2; bases outside the gene matches: 8. CDR1 is MNHEY and CDR2 is SVGAGI in the germline V gene. The CDR3 length is 15 residues. The CDR3 spells CASRTGTGGNYGYTF. In DNA form, the CDR3 reads TGTGCCAGCAGGACTGGGACAGGTGGAAACTATGGCTACACCTTC.

The rearrangement joins TRBV19 to TRBJ2-2, with TRBD2 matching over 8 bases. This CDR3 region has 15 residues. V was clipped by 7 bases and J by 6 bases; unmatched bases: 10. Germline CDR1 reads LNHDA; CDR2 reads SQIVND (reference sequence). The DNA of the CDR3 is TGTGCCAGTACCCTGGGGAGCGGGAGTGCCGGGGAGCTGTTTTTT. Translation gives CASTLGSGSAGELFF.

The chain joins TRBV9 to TRBJ2-5, with TRBD1 matching over 8 bases. The V segment lost 0 bases and the J segment 4 bases; nucleotides outside the gene matches: 5. The CDR3 extends over 15 amino acids. The germline CDR1 and CDR2 sequences are SGDLS and YYNGEE. CDR3 protein: CASSVVGTGIETQYF. CDR3 sequence (DNA): TGTGCCAGCAGCGTAGTAGGGACAGGAATAGAGACCCAGTACTTC.

J is TRBJ2-7 and V is TRBV20-1; no firm D call. Trimming left V 3 bases short and J 3 bases short, with 24 bases between. The CDR3 length is 17 residues. The germline V gene has CDR1 DFQATT and CDR2 SNEGSKA (reference sequence). CDR3 loop: CSASQSPGRANIYEQYF. For the CDR3, the DNA is TGCAGTGCTAGTCAGTCCCCGGGTCGTGCCAACATCTACGAGCAGTACTTC.

V is TRBV2 and J is TRBJ2-7, with D maybe TRBD1 (5 bases). The germline CDR1 and CDR2 sequences are SNHLY and FYNNEI. Trimming took 4 bases from V and 4 from J, leaving 11 bases between them. This CDR3 region has 13 residues. The CDR3 loop reads CASSGQPQYEQYV. The DNA of the CDR3 is TGTGCCAGCAGTGGACAGCCGCAGTACGAGCAGTACGTC.

This sequence joins TRBV5-1 and TRBJ2-1; D is undetermined. The V gene lost 0 bases and the J gene lost 0 bases, with 7 bases spanning the gap. The germline CDR1 and CDR2 sequences are SGHRS and YFSETQ. There are 15 residues in the CDR3. As DNA, the CDR3 is TGCGCCAGCAGCTTGGACGGGTTCTCCTACAATGAGCAGTTCTTC. This encodes CASSLDGFSYNEQFF.

This chain links TRBV19 with TRBJ1-2; D unclear. V lost 4 bases to trimming and J lost 8 bases, with 26 bases between them. The CDR3 runs to 17 residues. Germline V gives CDR1 LNHDA, CDR2 SQIVND (reference sequence). This chain's CDR3 is CASSNQPQAGRRLGYTF. DNA of the CDR3: TGTGCCAGTAGTAATCAACCCCAGGCAGGACGGAGGTTGGGCTACACCTTC.

The chain is built from TRBV19 and TRBJ2-3; TRBD2 matches at 10 bases. The CDR3 loop spans 15 amino acids. CDR1 is LNHDA, CDR2 SQIVND, per germline (reference sequence). The V and J ends lost 6 bases and 6 bases, in that order; junction bases with no gene match: 9. The CDR3 reads CASSHPSGGTDTQYF. The CDR3 DNA reads as TGTGCCAGTAGCCACCCTAGCGGGGGTACGGATACGCAGTATTTT.

The rearrangement uses TRBV9 and TRBJ2-7; TRBD2 is a possible D gene (7 bases). The CDR3 spans 15 residues. Trimming took off 3 bases at V and 3 bases at J, with 16 bases between the two ends. The germline CDR1 and CDR2 sequences are SGDLS and YYNGEE. CDR3 nucleotides: TGTGCCAGCAGCGCGGTGGCGGGGGCCCACTACGAGCAGTACTTC. Its translation: CASSAVAGAHYEQYF.